A selection of T cell receptor beta chains follows, all from one sample in a study of blood T cell repertoires in COVID-19. Using immunoSEQ multiplex PCR, the repertoire was profiled, and TCRdb retains in-frame clones only, with some absent. Seen here are about 300,000 clones, about nine tenths observed once, and the top ten hold roughly 1.9%. Sample: peripheral blood. These receptors all come from a woman aged 25 to 39 with COVID-19, enrolled during active disease. Each CDR3 is given with its conserved first and last residue. The D gene is left open where the match is weak. Clone size appears in some rows only: once, few, many, or a class for an expanded clone.

v_call: TRBV24-1
j_call: TRBJ1-2
d_call: TRBD1
clone_size: -
cdr3_aa: CATSDGAGTGRKGYTF
cdr3_nt: TGTGCCACCAGTGACGGAGCCGGGACAGGGAGGAAGGGCTACACCTTC

v_call: TRBV6-2/TRBV6-3
j_call: TRBJ1-1
d_call: -
clone_size: -
cdr3_aa: CASSTNRVNTEAFF
cdr3_nt: TGTGCCAGCAGTACAAACAGGGTGAACACTGAAGCTTTCTTT

v_call: TRBV7-2
j_call: TRBJ1-6
d_call: -
clone_size: few
cdr3_aa: CASSLEGRRVSPLHF
cdr3_nt: TGTGCCAGCAGCTTAGAGGGCCGGAGGGTTTCACCCCTCCACTTT

v_call: TRBV7-2
j_call: TRBJ1-1
d_call: -
clone_size: -
cdr3_aa: CASSPMLRTQNTEAFF
cdr3_nt: TGTGCCAGCAGCCCTATGTTAAGGACACAGAACACTGAAGCTTTCTTT

v_call: TRBV4-1
j_call: TRBJ1-1
d_call: -
clone_size: -
cdr3_aa: CASSQERLRTEAFF
cdr3_nt: TGCGCCAGCAGCCAAGAAAGGTTGAGGACTGAAGCTTTCTTT

v_call: TRBV9
j_call: TRBJ1-3
d_call: -
clone_size: -
cdr3_aa: CASSRQGGSSGNTIYF
cdr3_nt: TGTGCCAGCAGCCGTCAAGGGGGTAGTTCTGGAAACACCATATATTTT

v_call: TRBV6-5
j_call: TRBJ1-5
d_call: -
clone_size: -
cdr3_aa: CASSPQGASNQPQHF
cdr3_nt: TGTGCCAGCAGTCCGCAAGGGGCTAGCAATCAGCCCCAGCATTTT

v_call: TRBV15
j_call: TRBJ1-4
d_call: -
clone_size: -
cdr3_aa: CATMQGSTNEKLFF
cdr3_nt: TGTGCCACCATGCAGGGTTCTACTAATGAAAAACTGTTTTTT

v_call: TRBV7-9
j_call: TRBJ2-5
d_call: TRBD2
clone_size: -
cdr3_aa: CASSTPNLGREETQYF
cdr3_nt: TGTGCCAGCAGCACCCCTAATTTAGGGAGGGAAGAGACCCAGTACTTC

v_call: TRBV4-2
j_call: TRBJ2-7
d_call: TRBD2
clone_size: -
cdr3_aa: CASSPAGLAAYEQYF
cdr3_nt: TGTGCCAGCAGCCCAGCCGGACTAGCGGCCTACGAGCAGTACTTC

v_call: TRBV7-2
j_call: TRBJ2-5
d_call: TRBD2
clone_size: -
cdr3_aa: CASSSLRGVAGGGTQYF
cdr3_nt: TGTGCCAGCAGCTCCCTCCGAGGGGTAGCGGGGGGTGGGACCCAGTACTTC

v_call: TRBV28
j_call: TRBJ1-3
d_call: -
clone_size: -
cdr3_aa: CASSLNRADTIYF
cdr3_nt: TGTGCCAGCAGTTTAAACAGGGCAGACACCATATATTTT

v_call: TRBV9
j_call: TRBJ1-4
d_call: -
clone_size: -
cdr3_aa: CASSVGAGRGEKLFF
cdr3_nt: TGTGCCAGCAGCGTAGGGGCGGGCCGCGGTGAAAAACTGTTTTTT

v_call: TRBV18
j_call: TRBJ1-6
d_call: -
clone_size: -
cdr3_aa: CASSPNRLRSSYNSPLHF
cdr3_nt: TGTGCCAGCTCACCGAACAGGCTCCGCAGCTCCTATAATTCACCCCTCCACTTT

v_call: TRBV5-1
j_call: TRBJ2-1
d_call: -
clone_size: -
cdr3_aa: CASSPRDSDGNEQFF
cdr3_nt: TGCGCCAGCAGCCCACGGGACTCCGACGGGAATGAGCAGTTCTTC

v_call: TRBV7-9
j_call: TRBJ2-5
d_call: TRBD2
clone_size: -
cdr3_aa: CASSLEQAGGSETQYF
cdr3_nt: TGTGCCAGCAGCTTAGAGCAAGCGGGGGGGTCAGAGACCCAGTACTTC

v_call: TRBV5-6
j_call: TRBJ1-2
d_call: TRBD1
clone_size: many
cdr3_aa: CASSLGQRYGYTF
cdr3_nt: TGTGCCAGCAGTCTGGGACAGCGTTATGGCTACACCTTC

v_call: TRBV30
j_call: TRBJ1-4
d_call: -
clone_size: -
cdr3_aa: CAWSVGAGVEKLFF
cdr3_nt: TGTGCCTGGAGTGTAGGGGCAGGGGTTGAAAAACTGTTTTTT

v_call: TRBV4-3
j_call: TRBJ1-1
d_call: -
clone_size: -
cdr3_aa: CASSQEWGGGVPNF
cdr3_nt: TGCGCCAGCAGCCAAGAATGGGGAGGGGGGGTCCCGAACTTT

v_call: TRBV29-1
j_call: TRBJ1-3
d_call: TRBD1
clone_size: -
cdr3_aa: CSVEVGQGGSGNTIYF
cdr3_nt: TGCAGCGTTGAAGTCGGGCAGGGGGGATCTGGAAACACCATATATTTT

v_call: TRBV3-1/TRBV3-2
j_call: TRBJ1-2
d_call: -
clone_size: few
cdr3_aa: CASSQVGGVRASSFSGYTF
cdr3_nt: TGTGCCAGCAGCCAAGTAGGTGGCGTCAGGGCCTCCTCTTTTTCTGGCTACACCTTC

v_call: TRBV2
j_call: TRBJ1-2
d_call: -
clone_size: -
cdr3_aa: CASSEQLGTVDGYTF
cdr3_nt: TGTGCCAGCAGTGAACAGCTTGGCACAGTCGATGGCTACACCTTC

v_call: TRBV2
j_call: TRBJ2-5
d_call: TRBD2
clone_size: once
cdr3_aa: CASGLAGGSETQYF
cdr3_nt: TGTGCCAGCGGGCTAGCGGGGGGGTCGGAGACCCAGTACTTC

v_call: TRBV6-6
j_call: TRBJ2-1
d_call: TRBD2
clone_size: -
cdr3_aa: CASRSGGRDEQFF
cdr3_nt: TGTGCCAGCAGATCGGGGGGGAGGGATGAGCAGTTCTTC

v_call: TRBV19
j_call: TRBJ2-5
d_call: TRBD2
clone_size: -
cdr3_aa: CASRDTSGGAETQYF
cdr3_nt: TGTGCCAGTAGAGATACTAGCGGGGGGGCAGAGACCCAGTACTTC

v_call: TRBV9
j_call: TRBJ2-7
d_call: TRBD2
clone_size: -
cdr3_aa: CASSSGEAYEQYF
cdr3_nt: TGTGCCAGTTCTAGCGGGGAAGCCTACGAGCAGTACTTC

v_call: TRBV27
j_call: TRBJ1-1
d_call: -
clone_size: -
cdr3_aa: CASSGRGGSTEAFF
cdr3_nt: TGTGCCAGCAGCGGACGGGGGGGTAGCACTGAAGCTTTCTTT

v_call: TRBV27
j_call: TRBJ2-7
d_call: -
clone_size: -
cdr3_aa: CASSKLRDTGYEQYF
cdr3_nt: TGTGCCAGCAGTAAACTACGGGACACCGGGTACGAGCAGTACTTC